Listed here are 28 T cell receptor beta chains from one sample, sequenced in a study of spatial heterogeneity in lung cancer. The sample's time point: blood at routine non-recurrence follow-up after resection. TCRdb used MiXCR to reprocess the 5' RACE reads, holding one entry per CDR3 protein. The sample has roughly 110,000 distinct CDR3 sequences; about 10% are singletons. Sequenced material: PBMCs, taken at follow-up. The source is a female donor with early-stage non-small cell lung cancer.

This clonotype turned up a few times. The chain combines TRBV19 with TRBJ2-2, with D possibly TRBD1 on 5 matching bases. V was pared by 8 bases and J by 2 bases, with 12 bases between. Germline CDR1 and CDR2: LNHDA and SQIVND (reference sequence). The CDR3 has 14 residues. The CDR3 loop reads CASADSLNTGELFF. CDR3 coding DNA: TGTGCCAGTGCCGACAGTCTAAACACCGGGGAGCTGTTTTTT.

This clonotype was seen many times. The chain carries TRBV18 and TRBJ2-2; D could derive from TRBD1 or TRBD2 (5 bases each). Trimming pared 1 base from V and 4 bases from J, leaving 13 bases between. Germline values: CDR1 KGHSH, CDR2 LQKENI. The CDR3 runs to 16 residues. CDR3 nucleotide sequence: TGTGCCAGCTCACCACGGGAGACAGTGAGCACCGGGGAGCTGTTTTTT. Its translation: CASSPRETVSTGELFF.

The J gene is TRBJ2-7, the V gene TRBV20-1, with no clear D. From germline, CDR1 is DFQATT and CDR2 SNEGSKA (reference sequence). The CDR3 covers 15 residues. Trimming took off 1 base at V and 3 bases at J, with 16 bases between the two ends. CDR3 loop: CSARGGKGQDYEQYF. The CDR3 DNA is TGCAGTGCTAGAGGTGGGAAGGGCCAAGACTACGAGCAGTACTTC.

Ten or more counts support this clonotype. The chain couples TRBV11-2 to TRBJ2-1; 10 bases match TRBD2. Germline CDR1 reads SGHAT; CDR2 reads FQNNGV. The CDR3 runs 17 residues. The J segment lost 3 bases and the V segment lost 4 bases, leaving 9 bases of the junction unmatched. CDR3 sequence (DNA): TGTGCCAGCAGCTCAATGTGGACTAGCGGATTCTACAATGAGCAGTTCTTC. Its translation is CASSSMWTSGFYNEQFF.

In this sample, this clonotype turned up a few times. V gene TRBV7-9 combines with J gene TRBJ1-5; 9 nucleotides agree with TRBD1. The germline V gene has CDR1 SEHNR and CDR2 FQNEAQ (reference sequence). This CDR3 has 15 residues. V trimming: 3 bases; J trimming: 10 bases; junction bases outside the gene matches: 10. CDR3 amino acids: CASSLGQGSMEPQHF. CDR3 DNA: TGTGCCAGCAGCTTGGGACAGGGATCCATGGAACCCCAGCATTTT.

This clonotype was counted a few times. J is TRBJ2-4 and V is TRBV4-2, with TRBD2 matching 12 bases. This CDR3 spans 18 amino acids. Unmatched junction bases numbered 11, after V lost 0 bases and J lost 8 bases. The germline gives CDR1 LGHNA, CDR2 YNFKEQ. CDR3 bases: TGTGCCAGCAGCCAAGAAGGTCTAGCGGGAGGGTTCGGGGACATTCAGTACTTC. It is translated as CASSQEGLAGGFGDIQYF.

This clonotype was detected a few times. V and J are TRBV6-5 and TRBJ1-1, with D unresolved. CDR3 size: 14 residues. The ends were cut back, 0 bases at V and 3 bases at J, with 8 bases in the middle. In germline, CDR1 is MNHEY, CDR2 SVGAGI. This CDR3 reads CASSYSRRDTEAFF. In DNA, the CDR3 is TGTGCCAGCAGTTACTCCAGGCGGGACACTGAAGCTTTCTTT.

The rearrangement links TRBV28 to TRBJ1-4; maybe TRBD1 (5 bases). CDR1 is MDHEN and CDR2 is SYDVKM in the germline V gene. The CDR3 loop spans 14 amino acids. Trimming cost V 5 bases and J 8 bases, with 15 bases left between them. The CDR3 region is CASSPFTGREKLFF. Here the CDR3 DNA reads TGTGCCAGCAGTCCTTTCACGGGACGGGAAAAACTGTTTTTT.

This clonotype was detected many times. The rearrangement uses TRBV7-9 and TRBJ2-7, with D tentatively TRBD2 (6 bases). V lost 4 bases and J lost 3, with 19 bases in between. The V gene's germline CDR1 is SEHNR and CDR2 FQNEAQ (reference sequence). This CDR3 has 16 amino acids. For the CDR3, the DNA is TGTGCCAGCAGCTCCCGTCTAGCGTCCCCAGTCTACGAGCAGTACTTC. It codes for CASSSRLASPVYEQYF.

The CDR3 loop is CATSGQWYNEQFF. The CDR3 DNA reads TGTGCCACCAGTGGCCAGTGGTACAATGAGCAGTTCTTC. V gene TRBV24-1 combines with J gene TRBJ2-1; unclear D gene. CDR3 length: 13 residues. With 5 bases removed from V and 4 bases from J, the gap between germline ends came to 8 bases. The germline V gene has CDR1 KGHDR and CDR2 SFDVKD.

The V call is TRBV20-1, the J call TRBJ2-7; 9 bases are shared with TRBD2. V was pared by 4 bases and J by 5 bases, with 12 bases of the junction left unmatched. The CDR3 sequence is 15 residues long. CDR1 DFQATT and CDR2 SNEGSKA come from the germline V gene (reference sequence). The CDR3 here is CSAKKSVSGSHEQYF. In DNA form, the CDR3 reads TGCAGTGCTAAGAAATCTGTTAGCGGGAGCCACGAGCAGTACTTC.

This clonotype was observed a few times. J is TRBJ2-3 and V is TRBV20-1, with TRBD2 matching 8 bases. The CDR3 length is 17 residues. J was trimmed by 2 bases and V by 0 bases; bases with no gene match: 10. Per the germline V gene, CDR1 is DFQATT and CDR2 is SNEGSKA (reference sequence). The CDR3 bases are TGCAGTGCTAGAGATCCTGGGATAGCGGGGACCACAGATACGCAGTATTTT. Amino acids: CSARDPGIAGTTDTQYF.

The table lists this clonotype with a few counts. The chain couples TRBV15 to TRBJ2-7; a weak D match, TRBD2 (6 bases). In germline, CDR1 is LNHNV, CDR2 YYDKDF (reference sequence). The CDR3 length is 15 residues. Trimming took 5 bases from V and 5 from J, leaving 19 bases between them. The CDR3 sequence is CATSDGTPDTHEQYF. DNA for the CDR3: TGTGCCACCAGCGACGGGACTCCGGATACCCACGAGCAGTACTTC.

This clonotype has just a few counts. The chain employs TRBV12-3 or TRBV12-4 and TRBJ1-1; D possibly corresponds to TRBD1 (6 bases). The CDR3 has 14 amino acids. V was trimmed by 6 bases and J by 1 base, leaving 12 bases between them. CDR3 protein: CASRLTGANTEAFF. CDR3 in DNA: TGTGCCAGCAGACTGACAGGTGCGAACACTGAAGCTTTCTTT.

V and J are TRBV11-3 and TRBJ2-7, with D perhaps being TRBD1 or TRBD2 (5 bases each). In germline, CDR1 is SGHNT, CDR2 YENEEA. The CDR3 runs 13 residues. The CDR3 region has the DNA TGTACCAGCAGCTTAGAGGGGTCCTACGAGCAGTACGTC. Encoded protein: CTSSLEGSYEQYV.

This clonotype occurred a few times. This chain joins TRBV15 and TRBJ2-7; D might be TRBD2 (7 bases). The length of the CDR3 is 14 residues. V was cut by 0 bases and J by 6 bases, with 12 bases left in between. Germline CDR1 and CDR2: LNHNV and YYDKDF (reference sequence). Written as DNA, the CDR3 is TGTGCCACCAGCAGAGATAGGGGGGGATCCGAGCAGTACTTC. Translating gives CATSRDRGGSEQYF.

This clonotype was observed a handful of times. The chain uses TRBV20-1 and TRBJ2-7; weak D call: TRBD2 (6 bases). Between the trimmed V and J ends, which lost 3 bases and 7 bases, there was a span of 13 bases. This CDR3 is built from 12 residues. Looked up from germline, CDR1 is DFQATT and CDR2 is SNEGSKA (reference sequence). CDR3 DNA sequence: TGCAGTGCTAGCGGGAGTTGGGATGAGCAGTACGTC. As protein: CSASGSWDEQYV.

This clonotype was observed many times. The V and J genes are TRBV11-2 and TRBJ1-1, with D possibly TRBD1 on 6 matching bases. Trimming removed 5 bases from V and 1 base from J, with 11 bases in between. The CDR3 runs to 14 residues. Germline CDR1 is SGHAT and CDR2 is FQNNGV. CDR3 sequence (DNA): TGTGCCAGCAGCACGGACAGTAAGAACACTGAAGCTTTCTTT. Translated: CASSTDSKNTEAFF.

This chain's CDR3 is CSASDPRDRFYEQYF. In DNA form, the CDR3 reads TGCAGTGCTAGCGACCCCCGGGACAGGTTTTACGAGCAGTACTTC. The chain couples TRBV20-1 to TRBJ2-7; 8 positions match TRBD1. This CDR3 region has 15 residues. CDR1 is DFQATT, CDR2 SNEGSKA, per germline (reference sequence). V shed 3 bases, J shed 4 bases, and the junction held 11 bases outside the gene matches.

This clonotype was found a few times. The V gene is TRBV24-1, the J gene TRBJ2-1; 16 nucleotides match TRBD2. This CDR3 is built from 20 residues. In germline, CDR1 is KGHDR, CDR2 SFDVKD. V trimming: 3 bases; J trimming: 4 bases; junction bases outside the gene matches: 11. CDR3 amino acids: CATSDTSPGLAGGRYNEQFF. DNA for the CDR3: TGTGCCACCAGTGATACAAGTCCGGGACTAGCGGGAGGGCGGTACAATGAGCAGTTCTTC.

This chain uses TRBV6-6 with TRBJ2-4; TRBD1 aligns across 7 bases. The CDR3 has 14 amino acids. J was trimmed by 4 bases and V by 5 bases; bases with no gene match: 5. The germline CDR1 and CDR2 sequences are MNHNY and SVGAGI (reference sequence). CDR3 loop: CASSPPGQKNIQYF. The CDR3 DNA reads as TGTGCCAGCAGTCCACCGGGACAGAAAAACATTCAGTACTTC.

This rearrangement joins TRBV5-1 to TRBJ2-5; D not resolved. V lost 2 bases to trimming and J lost 2 bases, with 10 bases between them. Germline CDR1 is SGHRS and CDR2 is YFSETQ. This CDR3 spans 14 amino acids. Here the CDR3 reads CASSLSPDQETQYF. The CDR3 nucleotides read TGCGCCAGCAGCTTATCGCCTGATCAAGAGACCCAGTACTTC.

The rearrangement joins TRBV6-6 to TRBJ1-3, with D hard to call. Germline V CDR1 and CDR2: MNHNY, SVGAGI (reference sequence). Trimming removed 2 bases from V and 2 bases from J, with 7 bases in between. The CDR3 covers 14 residues. CDR3 in DNA: TGTGCCAGCAGTTACAAGACGGCTGGAAACACCATATATTTT. This gives the protein CASSYKTAGNTIYF.

The chain couples TRBV7-2 to TRBJ1-1; TRBD1 is a possible D gene (5 bases). The CDR3 loop spans 15 amino acids. Trimming removed 2 bases from V and 0 bases from J, with 10 bases in between. Looked up from germline, CDR1 is SGHTA and CDR2 is FQGNSA. The CDR3 sequence: CASSLRATVNTEAFF. The CDR3 bases are TGTGCCAGCAGCTTAAGGGCGACAGTGAACACTGAAGCTTTCTTT.

This sequence joins TRBV6-5 and TRBJ2-1, with a weak D call TRBD2 (6 bases). Germline lookup yields CDR1 MNHEY and CDR2 SVGAGI. The CDR3 contains 13 residues. V was shortened by 1 base and J by 9 bases, with 10 bases between the two germline ends. The CDR3 DNA follows: TGTGCCAGCAGTTACTTTCCCGGGAGTGAGCAGTTCTTC. Translated: CASSYFPGSEQFF.

This clonotype was seen a handful of times. Compared with germline, one end of the junction differs, possibly owing to a read error. The rearrangement uses TRBV4-3 and TRBJ2-2; the D gene could be TRBD1 or TRBD2 (5 bases each). Germline CDR1 is LGHNA and CDR2 is YSLEER. This CDR3 region has 17 residues. Written as DNA, the CDR3 is TGCGCCAGCAGCCAAGTACCAGGAGAGGGGAACGCCGGGGAGCTGTTTTTT. Translated: CASSQVPGEGNAGELFF.

This clonotype was observed many times. The chain links TRBV18 to TRBJ2-3; possible D gene TRBD1, 5 bases. V was clipped by 2 bases and J by 1 base, with 7 bases between them. CDR1 and CDR2 (germline): KGHSH, LQKENI. The CDR3 spans 14 residues. This CDR3 reads CASSPTRGTDTQYF. CDR3 DNA sequence: TGTGCCAGCTCACCAACCAGGGGCACAGATACGCAGTATTTT. The whole variable domain, remainder taken from reference TRBV18 and TRBJ2-3, is NAGVMQNPRHLVRRRGQEARLRCSPMKGHSHVYWYRQLPEEGLKFMVYLQKENIIDESGMPKERFSAEFPKEGPSILRIQQVVRGDSAAYFCASSPTRGTDTQYFGPGTRLTVL.

This clonotype was detected a few times. This chain joins TRBV5-5 and TRBJ2-7, with D perhaps matching TRBD1 (6 bases). The V and J ends lost 4 bases and 5 bases respectively, with 19 bases between them. This CDR3 comprises 15 residues. Germline lookup yields CDR1 SGHKS and CDR2 YYEKEE (reference sequence). The CDR3 here is CASSPLPPGADEQYF. The CDR3 region has the DNA TGTGCCAGCAGCCCTCTCCCCCCAGGGGCTGACGAGCAGTACTTC.